The rows below give T cell receptor beta chains drawn from one sample of a study of OX40 agonist ivuxolimab in advanced cancers. Data came from immunoSEQ multiplex PCR; TCRdb stores just in-frame clones and leaves some out. The sample gives 8,000 to 10,000 clones, roughly 68% of which show up once; around 43% is in the top ten. The sequences come from CD4+ or CD8+ T cells sorted from blood, collected in a trial of the OX40 agonist ivuxolimab. All receptors derive from an adult with an advanced solid tumor such as melanoma, head and neck, liver or kidney cancer. Each CDR3 is given with its conserved first and last residue. D genes are given only for firm matches. Size is omitted from some rows. Given values are once, few, many or a class for expanded clones.

D gene	J gene	V gene	clone size	CDR3 DNA	CDR3 protein
.	TRBJ1-6	TRBV6-5	.	TGTGCCAGCAGCCTCACTTCACCATTGGGTTCACCCCTCCACTTT	CASSLTSPLGSPLHF
TRBD2	TRBJ2-7	TRBV6-1	.	TGTGCCAGCGAACCGGCTAGCGGGAGCTCCTACGAGCAGTACTTC	CASEPASGSSYEQYF
.	TRBJ2-7	TRBV2	medium-sized	TGTGCCAGCAGTGAAAGGGGGAAGGTTTACGAGCAGTACTTC	CASSERGKVYEQYF
.	TRBJ1-2	TRBV7-6	.	TGTGCCAGCAGCTTAGTCCCTAGCCCCTATGGCTACACCTTC	CASSLVPSPYGYTF
TRBD2	TRBJ2-1	TRBV15	.	TGTGCCACCAGCAGAGTCGGGAGGGGGTATGAGCAGTTCTTC	CATSRVGRGYEQFF
.	TRBJ1-1	TRBV27	few	TGTGCCAGCAGTTTTAACCCCCCGGGGGGGCGTCCTGAAGCTTTCTTT	CASSFNPPGGRPEAFF
.	TRBJ2-6	TRBV6-1	.	TGTGCCAGCAGTGAACTAGCTGGGGCCAACGTCCTGACTTTC	CASSELAGANVLTF
.	TRBJ1-6	TRBV25-1	.	TGTGCCAGCAGTCAGAGGACAGAGAGCTCCTATAATTCACCCCTCCACTTT	CASSQRTESSYNSPLHF
.	TRBJ2-5	TRBV7-6	.	TGTGCCAGCAGCTTGGTCCCAGGAGGTCAAGAGACCCAGTACTTC	CASSLVPGGQETQYF
TRBD2	TRBJ2-5	TRBV7-9	.	TGTGCCAGCAGCTTAGGACTAGCGGGAGAGCCCCAGTACTTC	CASSLGLAGEPQYF
.	TRBJ2-1	TRBV6-1	.	TGTGCCAGCAGTGAAGTCCTCTATAGCGTTGGTGAGCAGTTCTTC	CASSEVLYSVGEQFF
.	TRBJ1-5	TRBV15	.	TGTGCCACCAGCACATCCGGTCCCCATCAGCCCCAGCATTTT	CATSTSGPHQPQHF
.	TRBJ2-7	TRBV9	.	TGTGCCAGCAGCGTAGAGGACGGGGGCAGGGGGGCCTACGAGCAGTACTTC	CASSVEDGGRGAYEQYF
.	TRBJ2-2	TRBV7-6	.	TGTGCCAGCAGCTCGGGGGCGGGGACCACCGGGGAGCTGTTTTTT	CASSSGAGTTGELFF
.	TRBJ1-1	TRBV19	.	TGTGCCAGTAGTATAGAAGGCAGGATGAACACTGAAGCTTTCTTT	CASSIEGRMNTEAFF